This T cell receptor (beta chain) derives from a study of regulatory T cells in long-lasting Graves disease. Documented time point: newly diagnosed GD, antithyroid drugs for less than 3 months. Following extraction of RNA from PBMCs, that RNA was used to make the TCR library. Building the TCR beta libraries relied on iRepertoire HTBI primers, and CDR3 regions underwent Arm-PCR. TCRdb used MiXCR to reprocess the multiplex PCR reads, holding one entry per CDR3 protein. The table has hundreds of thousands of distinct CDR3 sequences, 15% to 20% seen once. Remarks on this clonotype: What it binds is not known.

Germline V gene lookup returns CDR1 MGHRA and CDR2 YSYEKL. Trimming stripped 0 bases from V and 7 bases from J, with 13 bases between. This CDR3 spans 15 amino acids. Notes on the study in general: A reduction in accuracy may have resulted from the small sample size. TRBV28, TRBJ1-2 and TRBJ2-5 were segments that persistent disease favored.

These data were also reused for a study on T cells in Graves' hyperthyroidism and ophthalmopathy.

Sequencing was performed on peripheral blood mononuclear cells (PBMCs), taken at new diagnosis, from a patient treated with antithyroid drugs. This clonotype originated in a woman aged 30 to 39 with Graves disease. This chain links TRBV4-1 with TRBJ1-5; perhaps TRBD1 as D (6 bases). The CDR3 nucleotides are TGCGCCAGCAGCCAAGAACCTGGGGGGCACCAGCCCCAGCATTTT. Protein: CASSQEPGGHQPQHF.